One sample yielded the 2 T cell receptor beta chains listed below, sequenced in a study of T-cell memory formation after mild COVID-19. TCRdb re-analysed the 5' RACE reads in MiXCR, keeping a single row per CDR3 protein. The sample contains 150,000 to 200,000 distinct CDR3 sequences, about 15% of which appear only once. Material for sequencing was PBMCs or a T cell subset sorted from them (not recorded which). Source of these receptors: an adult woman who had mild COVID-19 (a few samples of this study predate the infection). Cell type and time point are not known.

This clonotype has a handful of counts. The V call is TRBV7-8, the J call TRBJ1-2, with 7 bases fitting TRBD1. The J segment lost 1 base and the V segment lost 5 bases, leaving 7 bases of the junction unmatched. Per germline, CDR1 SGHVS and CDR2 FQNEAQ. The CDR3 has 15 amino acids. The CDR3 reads CASSLQGRDNYGYTF. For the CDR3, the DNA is TGTGCCAGCAGCCTACAGGGGAGGGATAACTATGGCTACACCTTC.

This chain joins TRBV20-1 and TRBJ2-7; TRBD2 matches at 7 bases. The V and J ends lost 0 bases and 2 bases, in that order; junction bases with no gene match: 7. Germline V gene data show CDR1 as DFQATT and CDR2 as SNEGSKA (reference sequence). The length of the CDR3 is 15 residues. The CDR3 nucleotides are TGCAGTGCTAGAGAATATCGGCTAGCGGCCTACGAGCAGTACTTC. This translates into CSAREYRLAAYEQYF.